The 31 T cell receptor beta chains presented below share a single source sample, sequenced in a study of blood T cell repertoires in COVID-19. This table comes from immunoSEQ multiplex PCR, and its TCRdb copy is limited to in-frame clones, with some not included. The sample gives tens of thousands of clones, about 86% of which show up once; about 26% is in the top ten. What was sequenced was peripheral blood. These receptors came from an elderly woman with active or convalescent COVID-19.

This chain uses TRBV6-1 with TRBJ2-5; TRBD2 might be the D (7 bases). Germline-derived CDR1 and CDR2 are MNHNS and SASEGT. Trimming pared 1 base from V and 5 bases from J, leaving 23 bases between. CDR3 size: 18 residues. The CDR3 nucleotides read TGTGCCAGCAGTGAAGGTTTGGTGGTGCCGGGGGGCTCGGAGACCCAGTACTTC. Translated, it gives CASSEGLVVPGGSETQYF.

This rearrangement joins TRBV5-1 to TRBJ2-7; D is unclear. V lost 4 bases to trimming and J lost 0 bases, with 14 bases between them. Germline CDR1 and CDR2: SGHRS and YFSETQ. This CDR3 comprises 15 residues. CDR3 DNA sequence: TGCGCCAGCAGCCCCGCAGAGGCGAGCTCCTACGAGCAGTACTTC. Encoded protein: CASSPAEASSYEQYF.

This clone showed up just once. V is TRBV7-2 and J is TRBJ2-2; 11 bases are a match to TRBD2. The V segment lost 5 bases and the J segment 7 bases; nucleotides outside the gene matches: 18. Germline V CDR1 and CDR2: SGHTA, FQGNSA. CDR3 length equals 19 residues. CDR3 nucleotide sequence: TGTGCCAGCAGCCCGGGGGCTAGCGGGGGGACCGGCCGGGGCGGGGAGCTGTTTTTT. Amino acids: CASSPGASGGTGRGGELFF.

The chain couples TRBV28 to TRBJ1-3, with a tentative D call TRBD1 (5 bases). V shed 3 bases and J shed 2 bases, with 8 bases lying between them. The CDR3 runs to 14 residues. Germline CDR1 reads MDHEN; CDR2 reads SYDVKM. CDR3 residues: CASSFSGAGNTIYF. As DNA, the CDR3 is TGTGCCAGCAGTTTTTCGGGGGCTGGAAACACCATATATTTT.

The gene calls are TRBV6-6 and TRBJ1-2; 9 positions match TRBD1. Trimming took 6 bases from V and 7 from J; bases not matched to a gene: 6. The CDR3 runs 13 residues. Germline V gene data show CDR1 as MNHNY and CDR2 as SVGAGI (reference sequence). The DNA for the CDR3 is TGTGCCAGCAGCCGGGACAGGGATTTTGGCTACACCTTC. Translating gives CASSRDRDFGYTF.

The V and J genes are TRBV19 and TRBJ2-7, with D perhaps matching TRBD1 (5 bases). The V end lost 3 bases, the J end lost 0 bases, and 9 bases lay between the germline ends. This CDR3 is built from 14 residues. The V gene's germline CDR1 is LNHDA and CDR2 SQIVND (reference sequence). Here the CDR3 reads CASSITGTSYEQYF. As DNA, the CDR3 is TGTGCCAGTAGTATCACAGGTACCTCCTACGAGCAGTACTTC.

This clone was seen only once. The rearrangement links TRBV10-2 to TRBJ2-7, with 7 positions matching TRBD1. Germline CDR1 WSHSY, CDR2 SAAADI. J was trimmed by 0 bases and V by 4 bases; bases with no gene match: 6. The CDR3 length is 15 residues. The CDR3 nucleotides read TGCGCCAGCAGTGGATTGGGACAGATCTCCTACGAGCAGTACTTC. As protein: CASSGLGQISYEQYF.

The genes are TRBV15 and TRBJ1-3; D ambiguous. Germline-derived CDR1 and CDR2 are LNHNV and YYDKDF (reference sequence). The V gene lost 4 bases and the J gene lost 0 bases, with 16 bases spanning the gap. The CDR3 totals 17 residues. CDR3 amino acids: CATSTHEARYSGNTIYF. CDR3 nucleotide sequence: TGTGCCACCAGCACTCACGAGGCCCGATACTCTGGAAACACCATATATTTT. The variable domain in full, completed from reference TRBV15 and TRBJ1-3, reads DAMVIQNPRYQVTQFGKPVTLSCSQTLNHNVMYWYQQKSSQAPKLLFHYYDKDFNNEADTPDNFQSRRPNTSFCFLDIRSPGLGDTAMYLCATSTHEARYSGNTIYFGEGSWLTVV.

This chain joins TRBV15 and TRBJ2-4; the D gene is possibly TRBD1 (5 bases). The length of the CDR3 is 17 residues. Germline CDR1 and CDR2: LNHNV and YYDKDF (reference sequence). Trimming shortened V by 0 bases and J by 3 bases, and 15 bases separated the two germline ends. CDR3 coding DNA: TGTGCCACCAGCAGAGATAATTGGCAGGGCGGCAAAAACATTCAGTACTTC. Translated: CATSRDNWQGGKNIQYF.

J is TRBJ2-7 and V is TRBV27, with TRBD2 as a possible D gene (7 bases). The length of the CDR3 is 15 residues. Germline lookup yields CDR1 MNHEY and CDR2 SMNVEV (reference sequence). V lost 6 bases and J lost 3, with 18 bases in between. CDR3 DNA: TGTGCCAGCAGAGCCGGCGGGGGCCCAGACTACGAGCAGTACTTC. Its protein product is CASRAGGGPDYEQYF.

The J gene is TRBJ2-1, the V gene TRBV7-8; D not resolved. The ends were cut back, 5 bases at V and 2 bases at J, with 10 bases in the middle. The CDR3 consists of 14 residues. Germline CDR1 and CDR2: SGHVS and FQNEAQ. The CDR3 DNA reads TGTGCCAGCAGCAATACTGACACCTACAATGAGCAGTTCTTC. Protein sequence: CASSNTDTYNEQFF.

CDR3 in DNA: TGTGCCACCAGCAGAGTCTTATCAGGGTTCTACGAGCAGTACTTC. Translating gives CATSRVLSGFYEQYF. This chain joins TRBV15 and TRBJ2-7, with D possibly matching TRBD1 (5 bases). V was trimmed by 1 base and J by 3 bases, leaving 13 bases between them. Germline loops: CDR1 LNHNV, CDR2 YYDKDF (reference sequence). This CDR3 region has 15 residues.

The chain combines TRBV7-9 with TRBJ1-5, with 8 bases matching TRBD1. CDR3 length: 16 amino acids. Per germline, CDR1 SEHNR and CDR2 FQNEAQ (reference sequence). V was clipped by 3 bases and J by 1 base; unmatched bases: 5. CDR3 loop: CASSFTGGVSNQPQHF. The CDR3 coding sequence is TGTGCCAGCAGCTTTACAGGGGGAGTGAGCAATCAGCCCCAGCATTTT. Full variable domain (missing parts from reference TRBV7-9 and TRBJ1-5): DTGVSQNPRHKITKRGQNVTFRCDPISEHNRLYWYRQTLGQGPEFLTYFQNEAQLEKSRLLSDRFSAERPKGSFSTLEIQRTEQGDSAMYLCASSFTGGVSNQPQHFGDGTRLSIL.

This rearrangement joins TRBV28 to TRBJ2-3; 7 positions agree with TRBD1. The length of the CDR3 is 15 residues. CDR1 MDHEN and CDR2 SYDVKM come from the germline V gene. V shed 10 bases, J shed 4 bases, and the junction held 14 bases outside the gene matches. CDR3 DNA sequence: TGTGCCACCCTCACCGGGACAGCTTACGCAGATACGCAGTATTTT. Translation: CATLTGTAYADTQYF.

V is TRBV6-5 and J is TRBJ2-1, with a possible D match to TRBD1 (5 bases). The V end was cut by 7 bases, the J end by 8 bases, with 9 bases between. The CDR3 length is 11 residues. Germline CDR1 is MNHEY and CDR2 is SVGAGI. The CDR3 DNA sequence: TGTGCCAGCACCACAGGTCATGAGCAGTTCTTC. Its translation is CASTTGHEQFF.

The chain uses TRBV12-3 or TRBV12-4 and TRBJ1-1, with unresolved D. CDR3 size: 12 residues. Between the trimmed V and J ends, which lost 7 bases and 2 bases, there was a span of 8 bases. CDR3 coding DNA: TGTGCCAGCACCGCAGGAAACACTGAAGCTTTCTTT. It encodes CASTAGNTEAFF.

J is TRBJ2-2 and V is TRBV4-2; possibly TRBD1 for D (6 bases). The germline gives CDR1 LGHNA, CDR2 YNFKEQ. Trimming took off 1 base at V and 13 bases at J, with 28 bases between the two ends. This CDR3 is built from 18 residues. The CDR3 DNA sequence: TGTGCCAGCAGCCAAGGAGAGTCGAGGGGGAACAGCGGTTTGCGGCTGTTTTTT. It yields the protein CASSQGESRGNSGLRLFF.

V gene TRBV4-2 combines with J gene TRBJ1-5; 8 bases are shared with TRBD1. The CDR3 extends over 16 amino acids. Looked up from germline, CDR1 is LGHNA and CDR2 is YNFKEQ. Losses at the gene ends were 0 bases for V and 2 bases for J; bases not matched to a gene: 3. CDR3 sequence reads: CASSQDTQGGNQPQHF. CDR3 DNA: TGTGCCAGCAGCCAAGACACACAGGGGGGCAATCAGCCCCAGCATTTT.

This rearrangement joins TRBV18 to TRBJ2-5; TRBD1 might be the D (5 bases). In germline, CDR1 is KGHSH, CDR2 LQKENI. This CDR3 has 13 amino acids. Trimming left V 5 bases short and J 4 bases short, with 11 bases between. CDR3 amino acids: CASSERQSETQYF. In nucleotides, the CDR3 is TGTGCCAGCTCAGAACGACAGTCAGAGACCCAGTACTTC.

The chain links TRBV2 to TRBJ2-1; 8 bases line up with TRBD2. The CDR3 has 19 amino acids. CDR1 SNHLY and CDR2 FYNNEI come from the germline V gene. Trimming cost V 2 bases and J 8 bases; bases outside gene matches: 20. The CDR3 DNA is TGTGCCAGCAGTGAAAGCCTAGCGGGCCATTATTCGGGAGGCGATGAGCAGTTCTTC. The encoded protein is CASSESLAGHYSGGDEQFF.

This rearrangement joins TRBV7-2 to TRBJ2-1; 7 nucleotides agree with TRBD1. Germline assignment: CDR1 SGHTA and CDR2 FQGNSA. J was trimmed by 9 bases and V by 5 bases; bases with no gene match: 7. The CDR3 loop spans 13 amino acids. This CDR3 is CASSTRDSSEQFF. CDR3 coding DNA: TGTGCCAGCAGCACTAGGGACAGTAGTGAGCAGTTCTTC.

The chain joins TRBV5-4 to TRBJ1-1, with D tentatively TRBD1 (6 bases). Germline values: CDR1 SGHNT, CDR2 YYREEE (reference sequence). V gave up 4 bases and J gave up 3 bases, with 13 bases separating them. This CDR3 region has 14 residues. Here the CDR3 reads CASSPVGGHTEAFF. CDR3 in DNA: TGTGCCAGCAGCCCGGTGGGGGGGCACACTGAAGCTTTCTTT.

The J gene is TRBJ2-1, the V gene TRBV9; 11 nucleotides align to TRBD2. V lost 3 bases and J lost 5; bases outside the gene matches: 4. Germline CDR1 SGDLS, CDR2 YYNGEE. The CDR3 runs 15 residues. The CDR3 DNA follows: TGTGCCAGCAGCGATAGCGGGGGGGCCAACAATGAGCAGTTCTTC. This codes for CASSDSGGANNEQFF.

The gene calls are TRBV19 and TRBJ1-1; 8 bases are a match to TRBD1. Germline V gives CDR1 LNHDA, CDR2 SQIVND (reference sequence). The V segment lost 6 bases and the J segment 5 bases; nucleotides outside the gene matches: 11. The CDR3 runs 15 residues. The CDR3 protein is CASRKTDRGETEAFF. DNA for the CDR3: TGTGCCAGTAGGAAAACTGACAGGGGTGAGACTGAAGCTTTCTTT.

The chain couples TRBV5-1 to TRBJ1-2; 8 bases are a match to TRBD1. Germline lookup yields CDR1 SGHRS and CDR2 YFSETQ. The CDR3 loop spans 14 amino acids. Germline trimming cut 4 bases from V and 6 bases from J; bases unmatched to any gene: 8. This chain's CDR3 is CASSTGQVSDGYTF. The CDR3 DNA reads TGCGCCAGCAGCACGGGACAGGTGTCGGATGGCTACACCTTC.

This clone has more than one count but fewer than ten. The chain is built from TRBV9 and TRBJ1-4; D perhaps matches TRBD1 (5 bases). CDR1 SGDLS and CDR2 YYNGEE come from the germline V gene. Trimming left V 3 bases short and J 5 bases short, with 11 bases between. The CDR3 has 14 amino acids. The CDR3 loop is CASSGGGVNEKLFF. In nucleotides, the CDR3 is TGTGCCAGCAGCGGTGGGGGGGTAAATGAAAAACTGTTTTTT.

V usage is TRBV5-3 and J usage is TRBJ2-5; maybe TRBD2 (7 bases). Being an ORF, TRBV5-3 has a function that is uncertain. This CDR3 has 18 amino acids. Here the CDR3 DNA reads TGTCCCTGCTGGGGGACTCGGGGGGCCCCCCGCCACGGAGAGACCCAGTACTTC. It specifies CPCWGTRGAPRHGETQYF.

This clone came up a few times. This chain joins TRBV15 and TRBJ1-5, with no clear D. The V and J ends lost 3 bases and 0 bases respectively, with 9 bases between them. This CDR3 contains 15 residues. Germline-derived CDR1 and CDR2 are LNHNV and YYDKDF (reference sequence). This CDR3 is CATSREQISNQPQHF. The CDR3 DNA is TGTGCCACCAGCAGGGAACAGATTAGCAATCAGCCCCAGCATTTT.

The CDR3 DNA is TGCGCCAGCAGCTTGGGGCCCGGGGGTTCACCCCTCCACTTT. Amino acid sequence: CASSLGPGGSPLHF. The chain recombines TRBV5-1 with TRBJ1-6; D is perhaps TRBD1 (5 bases). Germline loops: CDR1 SGHRS, CDR2 YFSETQ. The CDR3 spans 14 residues. V was shortened by 0 bases and J by 9 bases, with 10 bases between the two germline ends.

The chain joins TRBV5-1 to TRBJ1-5, with D maybe TRBD1 (6 bases). The CDR3 is 15 amino acids. Trimming removed 0 bases at V and 0 bases at J, with 7 bases between. The germline V gene encodes CDR1 SGHRS and CDR2 YFSETQ. The CDR3 region has the DNA TGCGCCAGCAGCTTGGAGGGACATAGCAATCAGCCCCAGCATTTT. Its protein is CASSLEGHSNQPQHF.

Turning to this clone: The junction departs from the called germline gene at one end, perhaps through a read error. CDR3 loop: CASSLEGGTFNEQFF. CDR3 coding DNA: TGTGCCAGCAGCTTGGAGGGGGGGACCTTCAATGAACAGTTCTTC. The rearrangement links TRBV7-3 to TRBJ2-1; D possibly corresponds to TRBD2 (7 bases). The germline V gene encodes CDR1 SGHTA and CDR2 FQGTGA. CDR3 length equals 15 residues.